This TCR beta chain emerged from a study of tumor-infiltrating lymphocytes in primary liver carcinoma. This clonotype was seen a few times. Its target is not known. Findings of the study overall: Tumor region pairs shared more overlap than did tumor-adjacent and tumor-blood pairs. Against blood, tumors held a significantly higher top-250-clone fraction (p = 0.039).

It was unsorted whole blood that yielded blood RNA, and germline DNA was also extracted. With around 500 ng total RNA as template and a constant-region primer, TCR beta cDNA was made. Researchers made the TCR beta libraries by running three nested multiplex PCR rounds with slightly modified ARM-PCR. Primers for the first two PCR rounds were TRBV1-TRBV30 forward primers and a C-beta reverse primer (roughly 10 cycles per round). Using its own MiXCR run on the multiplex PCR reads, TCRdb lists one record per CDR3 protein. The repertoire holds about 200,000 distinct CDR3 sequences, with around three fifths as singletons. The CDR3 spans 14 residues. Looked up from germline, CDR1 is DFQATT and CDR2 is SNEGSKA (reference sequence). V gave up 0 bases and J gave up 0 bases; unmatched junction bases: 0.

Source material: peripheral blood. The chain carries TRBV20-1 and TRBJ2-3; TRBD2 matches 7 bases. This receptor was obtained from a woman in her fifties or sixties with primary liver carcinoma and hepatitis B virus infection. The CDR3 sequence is CSARDSGSTDTQYF. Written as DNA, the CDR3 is TGCAGTGCTAGAGATAGCGGGAGCACAGATACGCAGTATTTT.